This TCR beta chain was captured in a study of blood T cells in healthy people across ages. As for the study in general: With template switching, about one barcoded beta molecule was captured per two T cells.

General study results and limits: Diversity of TCR beta per million T cells declined in a roughly linear way with age.

Many counts were recorded for this clonotype. Its antigen is currently unknown. A second about 6 to 12 cycle PCR used barcoded and J-beta primers. Individual samples furnished no less than 3 million CDR3-containing paired-end reads apiece. A single record per CDR3 protein comes from TCRdb applying MiXCR to the 5' RACE reads. The data contain roughly 2 million distinct CDR3 sequences, around half of them singletons. Sequencing was done on a sample of blood. This TCR was recovered from a woman between 40 and 55 years old in good health.

CDR3 amino acids: CASSLRRQETQYF. CDR3 sequence (DNA): TGTGCCAGCAGCTTAAGGCGGCAAGAGACCCAGTACTTC. The V gene is TRBV7-3, the J gene TRBJ2-5, with D unresolved. Germline V gene sequence: CDR1 SGHTA, CDR2 FQGTGA. The CDR3 sequence is 13 residues long. Trimming removed 1 base from V and 2 bases from J, with 5 bases in between.